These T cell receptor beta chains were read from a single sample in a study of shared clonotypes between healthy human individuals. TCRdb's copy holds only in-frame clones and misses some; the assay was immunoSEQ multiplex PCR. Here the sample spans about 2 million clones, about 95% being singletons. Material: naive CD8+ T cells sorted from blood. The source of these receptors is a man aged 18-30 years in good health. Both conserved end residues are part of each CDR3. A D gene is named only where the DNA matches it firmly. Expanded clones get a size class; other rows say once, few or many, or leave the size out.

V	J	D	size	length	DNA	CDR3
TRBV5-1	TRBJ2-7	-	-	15	TGCGCCAGCAGCTTGGCATCCGGGACAAATTACGAGCAGTACTTC	CASSLASGTNYEQYF
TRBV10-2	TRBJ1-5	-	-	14	TGCGCCAGCAGGGATCTGACAGGAGGTCAGCCCCAGCATTTT	CASRDLTGGQPQHF
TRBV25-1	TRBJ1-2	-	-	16	TGTGCCAGCAGTGACCCCTCGGCAGGAGATTACTATGGCTACACCTTC	CASSDPSAGDYYGYTF
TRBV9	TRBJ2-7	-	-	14	TGTGCCAGCAGCGAGGGGGGGACATCCTACGAGCAGTACTTC	CASSEGGTSYEQYF
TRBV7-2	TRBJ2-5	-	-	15	TGTGCCAGCAGCTTATGGGGGAGCCCGGGGGAGACCCAGTACTTC	CASSLWGSPGETQYF
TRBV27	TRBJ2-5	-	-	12	TGTGCCAAAACCAGGGTAGGGGAGACCCAGTACTTC	CAKTRVGETQYF
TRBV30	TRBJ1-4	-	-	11	-	CAWGEGSTHTF
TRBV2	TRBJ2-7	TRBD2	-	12	TGTGCCAGCAGTGGGGAGGGCGACGAGCAGTACTTC	CASSGEGDEQYF
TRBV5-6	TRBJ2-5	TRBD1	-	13	TGTGCCAGCACCCAGGGGGCCCAAGAGACCCAGTACTTC	CASTQGAQETQYF
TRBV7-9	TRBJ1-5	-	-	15	TGTGCCAGCAGCTTAGTAGGGCAGGGAGGAGGGCCCCAGCATTTT	CASSLVGQGGGPQHF
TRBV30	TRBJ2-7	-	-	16	TGTGCCTGGACCCCTTCATGGGACACCTCCTCCTACGAGCAGTACTTC	CAWTPSWDTSSYEQYF
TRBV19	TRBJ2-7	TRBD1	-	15	TGTGCCAGTAGTATAGGTACAGGGGGCTCCTACGAGCAGTACTTC	CASSIGTGGSYEQYF
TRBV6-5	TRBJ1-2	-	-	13	TGTGCCAGCAGTCCCCTTCCCTTCTATGGCTACACCTTC	CASSPLPFYGYTF
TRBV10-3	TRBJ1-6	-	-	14	TGTGCCATCAGTGAAGGCCGATTCGATTCACCCCTCCACTTT	CAISEGRFDSPLHF
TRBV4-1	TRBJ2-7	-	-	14	TGCGCCAGCAGCCATAGGACAGACTCCTACGAGCAGTACTTC	CASSHRTDSYEQYF
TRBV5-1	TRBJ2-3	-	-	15	TGCGCCAGCAGCTTGGGGTCAGCTAGCACAGATACGCAGTATTTT	CASSLGSASTDTQYF
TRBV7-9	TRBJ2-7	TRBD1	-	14	TGTGCCAGCAGCCCCGGGACAGGGGGCTACGAGCAGTACTTC	CASSPGTGGYEQYF
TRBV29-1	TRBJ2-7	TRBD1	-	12	TGCAGCGTTGGGGACAGCCTCTACGAGCAGTACTTC	CSVGDSLYEQYF
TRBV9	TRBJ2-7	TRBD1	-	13	TGTGCCAGCAGCCCCGACAGGGGAGACGAGCAGTACTTC	CASSPDRGDEQYF
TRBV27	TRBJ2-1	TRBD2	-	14	TGTGCCAGCAACCCTAGCGGGGGTTACAATGAGCAGTTCTTC	CASNPSGGYNEQFF
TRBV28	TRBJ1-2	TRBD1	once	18	TGTGCCACCAACGAACAGGTCTGGAGGACAGGAGTGAACTATGGCTACACCTTC	CATNEQVWRTGVNYGYTF
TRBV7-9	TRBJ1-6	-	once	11	TGTGCCAGCAGCGGAAATTCACCCCTCCACTTT	CASSGNSPLHF
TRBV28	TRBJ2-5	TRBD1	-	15	TGTGCCAGCAGTCCCCGGGACAGGGGACAAGAGACCCAGTACTTC	CASSPRDRGQETQYF
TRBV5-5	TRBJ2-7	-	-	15	TGTGCCAGCAGCTTGGCCGGCAGCGGGTCCTACGAGCAGTACTTC	CASSLAGSGSYEQYF
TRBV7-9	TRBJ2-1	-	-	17	TGTGCCAGCAGCTTAGGCAAAGGCGGGGACTCCTACAATGAGCAGTTCTTC	CASSLGKGGDSYNEQFF
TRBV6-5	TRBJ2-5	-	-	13	TGTGCCAGCAGAGCTTTGGATCAAGAGACCCAGTACTTC	CASRALDQETQYF
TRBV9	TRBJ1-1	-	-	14	TGTGCCAGCAGCGCCCAGGGGCAGGACACTGAAGCTTTCTTT	CASSAQGQDTEAFF
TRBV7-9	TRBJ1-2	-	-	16	TGTGCCAGCAGCTCCACATTGGGACTGCCTAACTATGGCTACACCTTC	CASSSTLGLPNYGYTF
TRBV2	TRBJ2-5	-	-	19	TGTGCCAGCAGTAGCCCCTGGGACGACAGGGCGGGGGACCAAGAGACCCAGTACTTC	CASSSPWDDRAGDQETQYF
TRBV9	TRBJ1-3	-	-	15	TGTGCCAGCAGCGTAGGCCAGGGTAACGGAAACACCATATATTTT	CASSVGQGNGNTIYF
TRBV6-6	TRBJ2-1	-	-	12	TGTGCCAGTCGCTGGGGGTTGGATGAGCAGTTCTTC	CASRWGLDEQFF
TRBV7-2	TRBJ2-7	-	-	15	TGTGCCAGCAGCTTAGGTGGCAGTAGCTCCTACGAGCAGTACTTC	CASSLGGSSSYEQYF
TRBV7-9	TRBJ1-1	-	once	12	TGTGCCAGCAACCCTCCGGGGACTGAAGCTTTCTTT	CASNPPGTEAFF
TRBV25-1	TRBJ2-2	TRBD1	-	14	TGTGCCAGCACAGGGGGCGCGGGCACCGGGGAGCTGTTTTTT	CASTGGAGTGELFF
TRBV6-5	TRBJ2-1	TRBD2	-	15	TGTGCCAGCACCCCCTGGCGGGAGGTTATGAATGAGCAGTTCTTC	CASTPWREVMNEQFF
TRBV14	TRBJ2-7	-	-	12	TGTGCCAGCAGCCAAGCCCACTACGAGCAGTACTTC	CASSQAHYEQYF
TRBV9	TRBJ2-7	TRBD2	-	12	TGTGCCAGCAGCCCCGGGGGGGTCGAGCAGTACTTC	CASSPGGVEQYF
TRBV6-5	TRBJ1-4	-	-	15	TGTGCCAGCTCGTGGGGCATCGCAACTAATGAAAAACTGTTTTTT	CASSWGIATNEKLFF
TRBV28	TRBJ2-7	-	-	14	TGTGCCAGCAGAATAGGTCCAGAAGACTACGAGCAGTACTTC	CASRIGPEDYEQYF
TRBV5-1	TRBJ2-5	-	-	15	TGCGCCAGCAGCTCGGTAGCGGCCCACCAAGAGACCCAGTACTTC	CASSSVAAHQETQYF
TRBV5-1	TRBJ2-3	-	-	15	TGCGCCAGCAGCCCGTCTGGGGGGGCCTCGGATACGCAGTATTTT	CASSPSGGASDTQYF
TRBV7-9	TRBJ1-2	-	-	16	TGTGCCAGCAGCTCGTCGTGGGGGGCGGCTGAATATGGCTACACCTTC	CASSSSWGAAEYGYTF
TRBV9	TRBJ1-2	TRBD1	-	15	TGTGCCAGCAGCGTCAACACAGGGGGGTACTATGGCTACACCTTC	CASSVNTGGYYGYTF
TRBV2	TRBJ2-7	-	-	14	TGTGCCAGCAGTGGGGAGGGGGTATCCTACGAGCAGTACTTC	CASSGEGVSYEQYF
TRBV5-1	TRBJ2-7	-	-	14	TGCGCCAGCAGCTTGGAGGGATACACCTACGAGCAGTACTTC	CASSLEGYTYEQYF
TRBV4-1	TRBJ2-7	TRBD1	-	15	TGCGCCAGCAGCCAAGTTCAGGGGGCAGGCTACGAGCAGTACTTC	CASSQVQGAGYEQYF
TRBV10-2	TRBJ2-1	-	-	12	TGCGCCAGCAGTGATGGGGCAGATGAGCAGTTCTTC	CASSDGADEQFF
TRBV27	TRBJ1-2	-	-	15	TGTGCCAGCAGTTTATCGCCAACAGGGAACTATGGCTACACCTTC	CASSLSPTGNYGYTF
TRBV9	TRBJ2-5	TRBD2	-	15	TGTGCCAGCAGCCCTAGCGGGAGGCCCCAAGAGACCCAGTACTTC	CASSPSGRPQETQYF
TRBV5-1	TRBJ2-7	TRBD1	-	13	TGCGCCAGCAGCTATGGACAGGGCTACGAGCAGTACTTC	CASSYGQGYEQYF